The 3 T cell receptor beta chains listed next were all sequenced from one sample in a study of beta chain features in type 1 diabetes. Points from the study as a whole: Moderate yet significant TCRB CDR3 shortening was seen in Type 1 diabetes patients in all four CD4+ subsets.

The whole isolated RNA underwent reverse transcription, so sequencing captured expressed TCRB transcripts. Sequenced by immunoSEQ multiplex PCR; TCRdb stores in-frame clones only, minus some. The data show under 300,000 clones, roughly 20% seen once. The antigens for these receptors are not known. Specimen: naive CD4+ T cells from blood. These receptors were taken from a woman between 40 and 50 years old with type 1 diabetes.

The genes are TRBV6-5 and TRBJ2-1; a possible D gene is TRBD1 (7 bases). With 7 bases removed from V and 7 bases from J, the gap between germline ends came to 17 bases. CDR1 is MNHEY and CDR2 is SVGAGI in the germline V gene. The CDR3 is made up of 14 amino acids. The chain's CDR3 is CASNRGGGGNEQFF. DNA of the CDR3: TGTGCCAGCAACAGGGGTGGTGGGGGGAATGAGCAGTTCTTC.

The rearrangement joins TRBV9 to TRBJ2-2, with D possibly being TRBD2 (5 bases). Germline CDR1 is SGDLS and CDR2 is YYNGEE. The ends were cut back, 4 bases at V and 3 bases at J, with 16 bases in the middle. This CDR3 spans 16 amino acids. DNA of the CDR3: TGTGCCAGCAGCTCTCAGGCGAGGGCGGACACCGGGGAGCTGTTTTTT. Amino acid sequence: CASSSQARADTGELFF.

This clone was seen only a few times. J is TRBJ2-5 and V is TRBV5-6; D possibly corresponds to TRBD1 (7 bases). The CDR3 loop spans 14 amino acids. The V and J ends lost 6 bases and 11 bases respectively, with 23 bases between them. In germline, CDR1 is SGHDT, CDR2 YYEEEE. CDR3 sequence (DNA): TGTGCCAGCACCCGGGGGAGTTTAGGGGGCCATCAGTACTTC. This translates into CASTRGSLGGHQYF.